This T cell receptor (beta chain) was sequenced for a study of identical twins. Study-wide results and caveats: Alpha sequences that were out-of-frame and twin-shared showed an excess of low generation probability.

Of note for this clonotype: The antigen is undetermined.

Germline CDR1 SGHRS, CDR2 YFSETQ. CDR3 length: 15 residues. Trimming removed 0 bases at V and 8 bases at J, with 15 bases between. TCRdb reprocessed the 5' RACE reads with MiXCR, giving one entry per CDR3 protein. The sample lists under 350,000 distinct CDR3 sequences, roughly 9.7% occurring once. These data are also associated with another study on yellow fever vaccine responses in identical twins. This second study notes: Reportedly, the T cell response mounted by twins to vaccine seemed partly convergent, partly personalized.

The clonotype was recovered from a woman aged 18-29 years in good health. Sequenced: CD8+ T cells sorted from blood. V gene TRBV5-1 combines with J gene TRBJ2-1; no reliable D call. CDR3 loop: CASSLDSQALDEQFF. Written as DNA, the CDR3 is TGCGCCAGCAGCTTGGACTCCCAGGCCCTCGATGAGCAGTTCTTC.